These 24 T cell receptor beta chains came from one sample sequenced in a study of blood T cells in healthy people across ages. A second PCR, run for about 7 to 11 cycles, used a sample-barcoded 5' primer plus a J-beta primer mix. Via MiXCR, TCRdb re-called the 5' RACE reads, giving one row per CDR3 protein. The sample carries 1.5 million to 1.8 million distinct CDR3 sequences, 42% recorded once. Sequenced: blood. The receptor set was obtained from a woman under 30 in good health.

This chain joins TRBV10-3 and TRBJ1-6; the D gene is possibly TRBD1 (6 bases). Germline assignment: CDR1 ENHRY and CDR2 SYGVKD. Between the trimmed V and J ends, which lost 6 bases and 5 bases, there was a span of 11 bases. The CDR3 is 14 residues long. CDR3 bases: TGTGCCATCAGGTCAGGGACACATAATTCACCCCTCCACTTT. This translates into CAIRSGTHNSPLHF.

This chain joins TRBV15 and TRBJ2-5; D is possibly TRBD1 (5 bases). The V gene's germline CDR1 is LNHNV and CDR2 YYDKDF (reference sequence). With 8 bases removed from V and 11 bases from J, the gap between germline ends came to 24 bases. There are 14 residues in the CDR3. The chain's CDR3 is CATEDTIDYNEQYF. The CDR3 nucleotides read TGTGCCACCGAGGACACGATCGATTACAATGAGCAGTACTTC.

This clonotype was observed a single time. This rearrangement joins TRBV5-1 to TRBJ2-1; D possibly corresponds to TRBD2 (7 bases). CDR3 length: 14 amino acids. With 4 bases removed from V and 5 bases from J, the gap between germline ends came to 13 bases. Germline-derived CDR1 and CDR2 are SGHRS and YFSETQ. The CDR3 loop is CASSQGGGNNEQFF. CDR3 nucleotide sequence: TGCGCCAGCAGCCAAGGGGGGGGGAACAATGAGCAGTTCTTC.

The chain links TRBV5-1 to TRBJ2-7; 8 nucleotides align to TRBD1. CDR1 and CDR2 from the germline V gene are SGHRS and YFSETQ. The CDR3 length is 15 residues. The V gene end was trimmed by 4 bases and the J gene end by 3 bases; junction bases not matched to a gene: 9. The CDR3 protein is CASSEGTGLFYEQYF. CDR3 DNA: TGCGCCAGCAGCGAAGGGACAGGTCTTTTCTACGAGCAGTACTTC.

The V and J genes are TRBV28 and TRBJ2-1; perhaps TRBD2 as D (6 bases). V was clipped by 5 bases and J by 8 bases, with 13 bases between them. The CDR3 length is 13 residues. Germline-derived CDR1 and CDR2 are MDHEN and SYDVKM. CDR3 nucleotide sequence: TGTGCCAGCAGTCACCAGGGAGGCGATGAGCAGTTCTTC. Its translation is CASSHQGGDEQFF.

This clonotype was counted a few times. V usage is TRBV27 and J usage is TRBJ1-1; D gene ambiguous. Germline V lookup: CDR1 MNHEY, CDR2 SMNVEV (reference sequence). V was cut by 8 bases and J by 6 bases, with 7 bases left in between. The CDR3 consists of 10 residues. For the CDR3, the DNA is TGTGCCAGCGGCTCTGCTGAAGCTTTCTTT. Residues: CASGSAEAFF.

In its sample, this clonotype was seen once. This chain uses TRBV7-8 with TRBJ2-2; tentatively, D is TRBD2 (5 bases). V lost 1 base, J lost 0 bases, and 15 bases lay in between. This CDR3 has 18 amino acids. Looked up from germline, CDR1 is SGHVS and CDR2 is FQNEAQ. This CDR3 reads CASSLDTSFPPNTGELFF. The CDR3 DNA reads as TGTGCCAGCAGCTTAGATACTAGTTTCCCTCCGAACACCGGGGAGCTGTTTTTT.

The chain combines TRBV15 with TRBJ1-3; 11 bases align to TRBD1. V trimming: 4 bases; J trimming: 2 bases; junction bases outside the gene matches: 4. This CDR3 is 16 amino acids long. Looked up from germline, CDR1 is LNHNV and CDR2 is YYDKDF (reference sequence). The CDR3 region has the DNA TGTGCCACCAGCAATCCGGGACAGGGGGCTGGAAACACCATATATTTT. Residues: CATSNPGQGAGNTIYF.

This chain connects TRBV12-3 or TRBV12-4 to TRBJ2-2; unclear D gene. Trimming left V 6 bases short and J 4 bases short, with 9 bases between. The CDR3 sequence is 13 residues long. The CDR3 region has the DNA TGTGCCAGCAGGTACTCTGGCACCGGGGAGCTGTTTTTT. This codes for CASRYSGTGELFF.

V usage is TRBV25-1 and J usage is TRBJ2-1, with 8 positions matching TRBD1. Germline values: CDR1 MGHDK, CDR2 SYGVNS. This CDR3 has 15 amino acids. V lost 3 bases, J lost 6 bases, and 7 bases stayed unmatched. Here the CDR3 DNA reads TGTGCCAGCAGTGAGGGAGGACAGGGTGGCAATGAGCAGTTCTTC. The encoded protein is CASSEGGQGGNEQFF.

This clonotype has a handful of counts. The chain is built from TRBV14 and TRBJ2-1, with 13 nucleotides matching TRBD2. The V and J ends lost 4 bases and 8 bases, in that order; junction bases with no gene match: 8. This CDR3 is built from 16 residues. The V gene's germline CDR1 is SGHDN and CDR2 FVKESK. The CDR3 coding sequence is TGTGCCAGCAGCCGATGGACTAGCGGGAGAGGAGATGAGCAGTTCTTC. It translates to CASSRWTSGRGDEQFF.

In regard to this clonotype: Possible read error: a much larger clone is one base away. The chain is built from TRBV4-2 and TRBJ2-1; TRBD2 might be the D (6 bases). The J call is in doubt because the DNA end fits TRBJ2-7 better. CDR1 LGHNA and CDR2 YNFKEQ come from the germline V gene. CDR3 length equals 17 residues. The CDR3 DNA follows: TGTGCCAGCAGCCACCTTGGTGGGGGGAGCTCCTACAATGAGCAGTACTTC. The encoded protein is CASSHLGGGSSYNEQYF.

V is TRBV6-1 and J is TRBJ1-2; perhaps TRBD1 as D (6 bases). Trimming removed 5 bases at V and 4 bases at J, with 17 bases between. The CDR3 runs 15 residues. Germline lookup yields CDR1 MNHNS and CDR2 SASEGT. Here the CDR3 reads CASSHTGSVGYGYTF. The CDR3 nucleotides read TGTGCCAGCAGTCATACAGGGTCCGTGGGCTATGGCTACACCTTC.

Ten or more counts support this clonotype. This rearrangement joins TRBV3-1 to TRBJ1-2, with a possible D match to TRBD1 (6 bases). V lost 8 bases and J 4 bases, leaving 26 bases between the germline ends. Germline CDR1 reads LGHDT; CDR2 reads YNNKEL (reference sequence). This CDR3 comprises 17 residues. This CDR3 is CASPRGRSPIQSYGYTF. The CDR3 DNA is TGTGCCAGCCCCAGGGGCAGGAGCCCCATTCAAAGCTATGGCTACACCTTC.

This clonotype was seen just once. It may be a read error: a sequence one base away is much more abundant. The chain joins TRBV10-3 to TRBJ2-7; possibly TRBD2 for D (5 bases). The CDR3 has 13 amino acids. Per germline, CDR1 ENHRY and CDR2 SYGVKD. The CDR3 sequence is CTVGSGSSYEQYF. CDR3 DNA sequence: TGTACCGTGGGTTCGGGGTCCTCCTACGAGCAGTACTTC.

This rearrangement joins TRBV10-3 to TRBJ1-4; D gene unclear. The CDR3 extends over 12 amino acids. Per the germline V gene, CDR1 is ENHRY and CDR2 is SYGVKD. V was clipped by 4 bases and J by 6 bases, with 6 bases between them. CDR3 sequence (DNA): TGTGCCATCAGTGGGACTGATGAAAAACTGTTTTTT. It codes for CAISGTDEKLFF.

For this clonotype: At one boundary the junction diverges from the germline segment, which might be a read error. The chain combines TRBV9 with TRBJ2-1; 13 bases agree with TRBD2. The CDR3 length is 19 residues. Germline V gene data show CDR1 as SGDLS and CDR2 as YYNGEE. The CDR3 is CASSASGLAGASSYNGQFF. The CDR3 region has the DNA TGTGCCAGCAGCGCCTCCGGACTAGCGGGGGCGAGCTCCTACAATGGGCAGTTCTTC.

This clonotype was detected a few times. The chain carries TRBV7-2 and TRBJ1-1; TRBD1 matches at 7 bases. Trimming took 5 bases from V and 4 from J; bases not matched to a gene: 10. CDR1 is SGHTA, CDR2 FQGNSA, per germline. CDR3 length equals 15 residues. The CDR3 loop reads CASSTTGESGTEAFF. The CDR3 nucleotides are TGTGCCAGCAGCACCACAGGGGAGTCGGGCACTGAAGCTTTCTTT.

This clonotype was counted at least ten times. The chain joins TRBV6-5 to TRBJ1-6; TRBD1 might be the D (5 bases). Trimming stripped 2 bases from V and 6 bases from J, with 8 bases between. Germline CDR1 reads MNHEY; CDR2 reads SVGAGI. This CDR3 region has 14 residues. The CDR3 DNA is TGTGCCAGCAGTTACGGCCAGGGTAATTCACCCCTCCACTTT. This sequence encodes CASSYGQGNSPLHF.

The chain recombines TRBV18 with TRBJ1-4; D uncertain. The CDR3 totals 14 residues. Trimming stripped 6 bases from V and 6 bases from J, with 14 bases between. Per the germline V gene, CDR1 is KGHSH and CDR2 is LQKENI. CDR3 DNA: TGTGCCAGCTCCACAGACACGGGCGATGAAAAACTGTTTTTT. Protein product: CASSTDTGDEKLFF.

This clonotype was picked up a small number of times. The CDR3 bases are TGTGCCACCAGCAGATCGGACAGGCTTGGAAAGACCCAGTACTTC. Translation gives CATSRSDRLGKTQYF. The genes are TRBV15 and TRBJ2-5; TRBD1 matches 7 bases. This CDR3 is built from 15 residues. The V gene's germline CDR1 is LNHNV and CDR2 YYDKDF (reference sequence). V trimming: 2 bases; J trimming: 6 bases; junction bases outside the gene matches: 9.

The rearrangement joins TRBV7-2 to TRBJ1-4; 7 bases are a match to TRBD1. The CDR3 totals 15 residues. Germline CDR1 reads SGHTA; CDR2 reads FQGNSA. Trimming took 5 bases from V and 5 from J; bases not matched to a gene: 8. The CDR3 is CASSPGTVRNEKLFF. In DNA, the CDR3 is TGTGCCAGCAGCCCGGGGACAGTGCGGAATGAAAAACTGTTTTTT. Full variable domain (outside the CDR3, taken from reference TRBV7-2 and TRBJ1-4): GAGVSQSPSNKVTEKGKDVELRCDPISGHTALYWYRQSLGQGLEFLIYFQGNSAPDKSGLPSDRFSAERTGGSVSTLTIQRTQQEDSAVYLCASSPGTVRNEKLFFGSGTQLSVL.

The chain recombines TRBV12-3 or TRBV12-4 with TRBJ2-2; D possibly corresponds to TRBD2 (5 bases). V dropped 2 bases and J dropped 5 bases, with 12 bases sitting between them. The length of the CDR3 is 15 residues. For the CDR3, the DNA is TGTGCCAGCAGTTTATTTACACCGGGAACCGGGGAGCTGTTTTTT. Translated: CASSLFTPGTGELFF.

This chain joins TRBV13 and TRBJ1-1, with D hard to call. Germline V lookup: CDR1 PRHDT, CDR2 FYEKMQ (reference sequence). The CDR3 consists of 13 residues. The germline V and J ends were trimmed by 5 bases and 6 bases, with 13 bases remaining between them. The CDR3 DNA reads TGTGCCAGCAGCGACCCGATGATCGCTGAAGCTTTCTTT. It is translated as CASSDPMIAEAFF.